This T cell receptor beta chain was recovered during a study of a mutant IDH1 vaccine in newly diagnosed glioma. Across the study: The therapy given earlier, which was standard therapy, consisted of radiotherapy, temozolomide, or both, and most of the patients received both. Regarding the study as a whole: Vaccine-induced immune responses were detected in about 93% of patients.

As to this clone: What it binds is not known.

Between the trimmed V and J ends, which lost 7 bases and 0 bases, there was a span of 13 bases. Germline V gives CDR1 LGHNA, CDR2 YNFKEQ. The CDR3 loop spans 16 amino acids. Repertoires were generated with immunoSEQ multiplex PCR, while TCRdb's copy carries only in-frame clones and drops some. The sample shows around 92,000 clones, 80% to 90% of them seen only once. Documented time point: baseline, week 1 (first vaccination visit). Regarding treatment: pre-vaccination baseline after standard-of-care therapy. Diagnosis in the donors showed new WHO grade 3 or 4 astrocytomas that were IDH1-mutant and ATRX-lost.

This sequence originates from a woman aged 50 to 65 with glioma. The specimen comprised PBMCs, sampled from a glioma patient treated with radiotherapy, temozolomide or both. The chain employs TRBV4-2 and TRBJ2-6; D is perhaps TRBD2 (6 bases). The CDR3 sequence: CASMRGVASGANVLTF. In DNA, the CDR3 is TGTGCCAGCATGCGCGGGGTTGCCTCTGGGGCCAACGTCCTGACTTTC.